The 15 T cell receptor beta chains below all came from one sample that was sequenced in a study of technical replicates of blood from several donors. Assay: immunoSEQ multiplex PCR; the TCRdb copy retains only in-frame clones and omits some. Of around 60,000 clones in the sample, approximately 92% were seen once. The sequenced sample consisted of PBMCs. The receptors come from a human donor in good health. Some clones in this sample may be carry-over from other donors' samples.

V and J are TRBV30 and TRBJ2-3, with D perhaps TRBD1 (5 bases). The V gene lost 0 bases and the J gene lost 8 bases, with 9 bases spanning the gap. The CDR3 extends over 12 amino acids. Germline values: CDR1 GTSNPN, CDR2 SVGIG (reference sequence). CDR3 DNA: TGTGCCTGGAGTGTCCAGGGTGGTACGCAGTATTTT. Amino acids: CAWSVQGGTQYF.

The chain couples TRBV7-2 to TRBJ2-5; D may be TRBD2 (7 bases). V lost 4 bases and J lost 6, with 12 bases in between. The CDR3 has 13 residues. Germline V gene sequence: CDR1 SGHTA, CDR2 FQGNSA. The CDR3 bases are TGTGCCAGCAGCTCGGGGGGCGGAAAGACCCAGTACTTC. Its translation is CASSSGGGKTQYF.

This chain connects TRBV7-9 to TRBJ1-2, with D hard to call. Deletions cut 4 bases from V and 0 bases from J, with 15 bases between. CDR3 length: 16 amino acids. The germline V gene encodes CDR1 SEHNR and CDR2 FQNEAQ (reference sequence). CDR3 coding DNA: TGTGCCAGCAGCTCCACAAGAATTCAGACTAACTATGGCTACACCTTC. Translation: CASSSTRIQTNYGYTF. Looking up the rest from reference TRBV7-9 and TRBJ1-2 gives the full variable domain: DTGVSQNPRHKITKRGQNVTFRCDPISEHNRLYWYRQTLGQGPEFLTYFQNEAQLEKSRLLSDRFSAERPKGSFSTLEIQRTEQGDSAMYLCASSSTRIQTNYGYTFGSGTRLTVV.

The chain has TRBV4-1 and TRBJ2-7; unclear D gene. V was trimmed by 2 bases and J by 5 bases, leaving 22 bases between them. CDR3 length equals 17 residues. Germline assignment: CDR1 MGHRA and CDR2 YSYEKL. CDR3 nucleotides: TGCGCCAGCAGCCAAATTCGGCGTATTCGACTCACCGACGAGCAGTACTTC. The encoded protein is CASSQIRRIRLTDEQYF.

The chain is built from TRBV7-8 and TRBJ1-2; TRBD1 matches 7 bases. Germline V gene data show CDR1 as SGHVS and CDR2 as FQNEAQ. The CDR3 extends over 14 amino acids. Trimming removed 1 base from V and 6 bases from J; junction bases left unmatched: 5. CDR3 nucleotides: TGTGCCAGCAGCTTAGAACGACAGGGTGATGGCTACACCTTC. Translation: CASSLERQGDGYTF. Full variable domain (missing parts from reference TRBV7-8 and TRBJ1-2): GAGVSQSPRYKVAKRGQDVALRCDPISGHVSLFWYQQALGQGPEFLTYFQNEAQLDKSGLPSDRFFAERPEGSVSTLKIQRTQQEDSAVYLCASSLERQGDGYTFGSGTRLTVV.

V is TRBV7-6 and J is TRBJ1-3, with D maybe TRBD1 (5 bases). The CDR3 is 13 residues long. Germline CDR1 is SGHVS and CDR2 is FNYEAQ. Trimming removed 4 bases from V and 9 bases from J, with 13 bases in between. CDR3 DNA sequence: TGTGCCAGCAGCTACACCAGGGCAGGCACCATATATTTT. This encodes CASSYTRAGTIYF.

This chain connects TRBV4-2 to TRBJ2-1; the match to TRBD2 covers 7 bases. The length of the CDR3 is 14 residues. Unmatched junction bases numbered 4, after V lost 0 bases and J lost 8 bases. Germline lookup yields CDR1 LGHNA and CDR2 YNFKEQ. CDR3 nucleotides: TGTGCCAGCAGCCAAGAGGGAGGGCCGCATGAGCAGTTCTTC. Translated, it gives CASSQEGGPHEQFF.

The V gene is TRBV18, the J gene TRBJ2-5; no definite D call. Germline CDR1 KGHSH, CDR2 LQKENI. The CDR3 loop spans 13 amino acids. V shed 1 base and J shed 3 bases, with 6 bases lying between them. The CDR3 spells CASSPRLEETQYF. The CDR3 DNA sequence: TGTGCCAGCTCACCACGGCTCGAAGAGACCCAGTACTTC.

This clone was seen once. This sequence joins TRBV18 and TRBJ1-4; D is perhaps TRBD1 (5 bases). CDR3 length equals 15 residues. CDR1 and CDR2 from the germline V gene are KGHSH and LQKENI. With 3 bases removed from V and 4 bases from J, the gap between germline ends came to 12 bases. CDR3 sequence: CASSPQGQGNEKLFF. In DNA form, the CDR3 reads TGTGCCAGCTCACCGCAGGGCCAGGGTAATGAAAAACTGTTTTTT.

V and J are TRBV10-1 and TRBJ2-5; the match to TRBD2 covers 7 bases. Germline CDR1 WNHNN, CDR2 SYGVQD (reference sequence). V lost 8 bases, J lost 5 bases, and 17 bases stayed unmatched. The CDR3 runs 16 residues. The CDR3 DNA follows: TGCGCCAGCCCCGAAGCGGGGCCGCGGGGGTGTGAGACCCAGTACTTC. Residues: CASPEAGPRGCETQYF.

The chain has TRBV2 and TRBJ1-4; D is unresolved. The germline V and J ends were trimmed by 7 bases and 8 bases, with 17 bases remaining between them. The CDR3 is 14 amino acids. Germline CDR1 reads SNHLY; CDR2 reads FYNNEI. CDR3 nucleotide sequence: TGTGCCAGCAACGGCCTCAGGCGGGGAGAAAAACTGTTTTTT. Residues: CASNGLRRGEKLFF.

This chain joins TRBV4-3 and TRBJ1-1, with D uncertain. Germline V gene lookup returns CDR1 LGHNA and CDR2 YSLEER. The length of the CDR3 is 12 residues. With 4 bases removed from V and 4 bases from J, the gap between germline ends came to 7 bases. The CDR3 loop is CASSRSGTEAFF. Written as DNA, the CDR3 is TGCGCCAGCAGCCGGTCAGGCACTGAAGCTTTCTTT.

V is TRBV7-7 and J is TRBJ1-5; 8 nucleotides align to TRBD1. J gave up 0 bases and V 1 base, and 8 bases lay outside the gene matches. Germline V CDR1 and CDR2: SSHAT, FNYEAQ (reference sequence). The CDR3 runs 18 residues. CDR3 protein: CASSLDWTGTYSNQPQHF. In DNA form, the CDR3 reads TGTGCCAGCAGCTTAGATTGGACAGGGACGTATAGCAATCAGCCCCAGCATTTT. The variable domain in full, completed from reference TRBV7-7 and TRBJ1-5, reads GAGVSQSPRYKVTKRGQDVTLRCDPISSHATLYWYQQALGQGPEFLTYFNYEAQPDKSGLPSDRFSAERPEGSISTLTIQRTEQRDSAMYRCASSLDWTGTYSNQPQHFGDGTRLSIL.

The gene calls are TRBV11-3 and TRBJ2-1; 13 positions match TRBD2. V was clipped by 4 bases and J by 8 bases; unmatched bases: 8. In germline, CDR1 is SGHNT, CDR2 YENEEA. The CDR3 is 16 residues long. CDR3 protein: CASSSRTSGRGDEQFF. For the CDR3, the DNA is TGTGCCAGCAGCTCGAGGACTAGCGGGAGAGGCGATGAGCAGTTCTTC.

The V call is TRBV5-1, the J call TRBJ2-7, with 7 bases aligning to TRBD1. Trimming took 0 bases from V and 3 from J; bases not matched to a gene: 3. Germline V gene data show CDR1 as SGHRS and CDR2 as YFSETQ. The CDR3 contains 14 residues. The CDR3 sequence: CASSLGQGIYEQYF. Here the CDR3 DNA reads TGCGCCAGCAGCTTGGGACAGGGAATCTACGAGCAGTACTTC.